These T cell receptor beta chains were read from a single sample in a study of blood T cells in healthy people across ages. TCRdb analysed the 5' RACE reads with MiXCR anew, one entry per CDR3 protein. The sample lists around 700,000 distinct CDR3 sequences; 20% to 25% were seen once. These data were also reused for a study on T cells of mothers and their children.

The sequencing input was blood. Receptor source: a boy aged 10-17 years in good health. Each CDR3 is given with its conserved first and last residue. Each record gives: D gene, clone size, V gene, J gene, CDR3 protein, CDR3 DNA. D genes are given only for firm matches. Some rows have no size entry. The others give once, few or many, or a class for an expanded clone.

NA	few	TRBV28	TRBJ2-7	CASSPGGWEQYF	TGTGCCAGCAGCCCGGGCGGGTGGGAGCAGTACTTC
TRBD2	few	TRBV7-6	TRBJ2-1	CASSLEGAGGPLDEQFF	TGTGCCAGCAGCTTAGAAGGCGCGGGAGGGCCTCTCGATGAGCAGTTCTTC
NA	NA	TRBV5-1	TRBJ1-1	CASSFDRARGTEAFF	TGCGCCAGCAGCTTCGACAGAGCGAGGGGAACTGAAGCTTTCTTT
NA	few	TRBV6-2/TRBV6-3	TRBJ2-2	CASSSHEGGELLF	TGTGCCAGCAGTTCCCACGAGGGCGGGGAGCTGCTTTTT
NA	NA	TRBV7-2	TRBJ2-7	CASSPWVTGPGYEQYF	TGTGCCAGCAGCCCTTGGGTAACAGGCCCTGGGTACGAGCAGTACTTC
TRBD2	NA	TRBV16	TRBJ2-5	CASSQSAGEGTQYF	TGTGCCAGCAGCCAATCGGCGGGAGAAGGGACCCAGTACTTC
TRBD1	few	TRBV7-9	TRBJ2-7	CASSLLGQGDEQYF	TGTGCCAGCAGCCTCTTAGGACAGGGCGACGAGCAGTACTTC
NA	few	TRBV7-8	TRBJ2-7	CASSPPIGGYEQYF	TGTGCCAGCAGCCCACCGATCGGGGGTTACGAGCAGTACTTC
NA	few	TRBV7-9	TRBJ1-1	CASSLRYTEAFF	TGTGCCAGCAGCTTAAGGTACACTGAAGCTTTCTTT
NA	few	TRBV2	TRBJ1-4	CASSGVAGFEKLFF	TGTGCCAGCAGTGGCGTGGCAGGGTTCGAAAAACTGTTTTTT
NA	NA	TRBV4-3	TRBJ1-3	CASSPEAGQGFSGNTIYF	TGCGCCAGCAGCCCAGAGGCGGGTCAGGGGTTCTCTGGAAACACCATATATTTT
TRBD1	NA	TRBV7-2	TRBJ2-7	CASSLTGVEEQYF	TGTGCCAGCAGCTTGACAGGGGTGGAAGAGCAGTACTTC
TRBD1	few	TRBV9	TRBJ1-4	CASSVWDSNEKLFF	TGTGCCAGCAGCGTATGGGACAGTAATGAAAAACTGTTTTTT
TRBD1	NA	TRBV7-9	TRBJ1-2	CASSSQPGTGGIYGYTF	TGTGCCAGCAGCTCACAGCCCGGGACAGGGGGCATCTATGGCTACACCTTC
NA	few	TRBV11-2	TRBJ2-1	CASSTVVDEQFF	TGTGCCAGCAGCACCGTAGTCGATGAGCAGTTCTTC
TRBD2	NA	TRBV5-1	TRBJ2-1	CASSTSGGNNEQFF	TGCGCCAGCAGTACTAGCGGGGGGAATAATGAGCAGTTCTTC
TRBD2	NA	TRBV12-5	TRBJ2-5	CASGQGLAGQETQYF	TGTGCTAGTGGTCAGGGACTAGCGGGCCAAGAGACCCAGTACTTC
TRBD2	few	TRBV25-1	TRBJ2-5	CAGKGLAGGETQYF	TGTGCCGGCAAGGGACTAGCGGGAGGAGAGACCCAGTACTTC
NA	NA	TRBV7-7	TRBJ2-5	CASSRDWLETQYF	TGTGCTAGCAGTCGGGACTGGCTAGAGACCCAGTACTTC
TRBD2	few	TRBV4-1	TRBJ2-7	CASSQATGGSSYEQYF	TGCGCCAGCAGCCAAGCAACGGGAGGGAGTTCCTACGAGCAGTACTTC
NA	NA	TRBV29-1	TRBJ2-7	CSVEDAGTVYF	TGCAGCGTTGAAGATGCTGGGACTGTCTACTTC
NA	few	TRBV20-1	TRBJ2-7	CSASLDSYEQYF	TGCAGTGCTAGTCTAGACTCCTACGAGCAGTACTTC
NA	NA	TRBV7-3	TRBJ2-1	CASSPIAGYNEQFF	TGTGCCAGCAGCCCGATTGCGGGATACAATGAGCAGTTCTTC
NA	many	TRBV3-1	TRBJ1-1	CASSQGATTEAFF	TGTGCCAGCAGCCAGGGGGCGACCACTGAAGCTTTCTTT
NA	NA	TRBV29-1	TRBJ2-3	CSVVMTDTQYF	TGCAGCGTAGTAATGACAGATACGCAGTATTTT
NA	NA	TRBV5-1	TRBJ2-1	CASSLSGVGNNEQFF	TGCGCCAGCAGCTTATCAGGTGTGGGTAACAATGAGCAGTTCTTC
TRBD1	many	TRBV6-1	TRBJ2-7	CASSEDGTGTNEQYF	TGTGCCAGCAGTGAAGATGGGACAGGTACTAACGAGCAGTACTTC